These 25 T cell receptor beta chains came from one sample sequenced in a study of blood T cells in healthy people across ages. A sample-barcoded 5' primer and a J-beta primer mix were used in a second PCR of roughly 7 to 11 cycles. TCRdb called the 5' RACE reads again in MiXCR, with one record for every CDR3 protein. This sample has about 1.7 million distinct CDR3 sequences; roughly 27% occur once, and the top ten carry roughly 8%. The sample was blood. These receptors all stem from a woman aged 25 to 39 in good health.

This clonotype was seen at least ten times. The gene calls are TRBV6-5 and TRBJ1-2; tentatively, D is TRBD1 (5 bases). CDR3 length equals 15 residues. V was trimmed by 4 bases and J by 0 bases, leaving 12 bases between them. In germline, CDR1 is MNHEY, CDR2 SVGAGI. The CDR3 coding sequence is TGTGCCAGCAGTTCCCCAGGGCCTTCTAACTATGGCTACACCTTC. Protein sequence: CASSSPGPSNYGYTF.

This chain links TRBV6-2 or TRBV6-3 with TRBJ1-2; weak D call: TRBD1 (5 bases). The germline V gene encodes CDR1 MNHEY and CDR2 SVGEGT. Trimming pared 7 bases from V and 4 bases from J, leaving 16 bases between. This CDR3 has 14 amino acids. The CDR3 sequence is CASNPPGRFYGYTF. CDR3 nucleotide sequence: TGTGCCAGCAACCCCCCGGGGCGATTCTATGGCTACACCTTC.

This clonotype has ten or more counts. The rearrangement joins TRBV12-3 or TRBV12-4 to TRBJ2-3; D ambiguous. V lost 8 bases and J lost 6, with 9 bases in between. The CDR3 sequence is 11 residues long. CDR3 protein: CASGSVDTQYF. In DNA form, the CDR3 reads TGTGCCAGCGGCTCGGTTGATACGCAGTATTTT.

The chain carries TRBV7-2 and TRBJ2-5; the D call may be TRBD1 or TRBD2 (5 bases each). Germline lookup yields CDR1 SGHTA and CDR2 FQGNSA. V lost 5 bases and J 13 bases, leaving 17 bases between the germline ends. This CDR3 has 12 residues. The CDR3 DNA reads TGTGCCAGCAGCCAAAGCGGACAAACTAGGTACTTC. As protein: CASSQSGQTRYF.

The rearrangement links TRBV5-1 to TRBJ2-2; no firm D call. Germline V gene lookup returns CDR1 SGHRS and CDR2 YFSETQ. This CDR3 is 14 amino acids long. V shed 1 base and J shed 2 bases, with 6 bases lying between them. The CDR3 is CASSLRANTGELFF. CDR3 nucleotides: TGCGCCAGCAGCTTGAGGGCAAACACCGGGGAGCTGTTTTTT.

Of note for this clonotype: A read error is possible here, since a much larger clone lies one base away. The chain recombines TRBV5-1 with TRBJ1-2, with D tentatively TRBD1 (6 bases). The length of the CDR3 is 15 residues. Per germline, CDR1 SGHRS and CDR2 YFSETQ. The chain's CDR3 is CASSLEGGPSYGHTF. The CDR3 region has the DNA TGCGCCAGCAGCTTGGAGGGGGGGCCATCCTATGGCCACACCTTC.

In the case of this clonotype: A much bigger clone sits one base away, suggesting this may be a read error. The rearrangement joins TRBV6-6 to TRBJ1-1, with TRBD1 matching over 8 bases. Trimming took 5 bases from V and 4 from J; bases not matched to a gene: 3. Germline V gene lookup returns CDR1 MNHNY and CDR2 SVGAGI (reference sequence). The length of the CDR3 is 13 residues. The CDR3 loop reads CASSGQGCTEAFF. CDR3 nucleotide sequence: TGTGCCAGCAGTGGACAGGGATGCACTGAAGCTTTCTTT.

This chain uses TRBV12-3 or TRBV12-4 with TRBJ1-1; possibly TRBD1 for D (5 bases). V was clipped by 5 bases and J by 5 bases, with 12 bases between them. The length of the CDR3 is 13 residues. The CDR3 loop reads CASSPGRRTEAFF. CDR3 bases: TGTGCCAGCAGTCCGGGACGGAGAACTGAAGCTTTCTTT.

The chain couples TRBV10-3 to TRBJ2-7; weak D call: TRBD2 (6 bases). Looked up from germline, CDR1 is ENHRY and CDR2 is SYGVKD. V lost 0 bases and J 7 bases, leaving 16 bases between the germline ends. CDR3 size: 15 residues. The DNA of the CDR3 is TGTGCCATCAGTGAGTCGTTGGGGGGTTTCGGGGAGCAGTACTTC. Its translation is CAISESLGGFGEQYF.

With regard to this clonotype: A much larger clone sits a single nucleotide away, making a read error possible. The chain combines TRBV7-2 with TRBJ2-4; 9 nucleotides agree with TRBD2. This CDR3 comprises 17 residues. Per germline, CDR1 SGHTA and CDR2 FQGNSA. With 1 base clipped from V and 13 bases from J, the junction kept 17 bases outside the gene matches. The DNA for the CDR3 is TGTGCCAGCAGCTTAGTATGGGGACTAGCCTCCTACAATGAGCAGTACTTC. Translated: CASSLVWGLASYNEQYF.

This chain connects TRBV20-1 to TRBJ1-5, with 9 bases matching TRBD1. The CDR3 spans 15 residues. The V and J ends lost 6 bases and 2 bases, in that order; junction bases with no gene match: 8. Germline V gene sequence: CDR1 DFQATT, CDR2 SNEGSKA (reference sequence). The CDR3 protein is CSALTGGWGNQPQHF. The CDR3 bases are TGCAGTGCCCTAACAGGGGGCTGGGGCAATCAGCCCCAGCATTTT.

The chain carries TRBV9 and TRBJ2-1; 8 bases are shared with TRBD2. The CDR3 totals 14 residues. CDR1 is SGDLS, CDR2 YYNGEE, per germline. With 5 bases clipped from V and 6 bases from J, the junction kept 7 bases outside the gene matches. The CDR3 bases are TGTGCCAGCAGAGAACTAGCGGAATGCAATGAGCAGTTCTTC. As protein: CASRELAECNEQFF.

The chain uses TRBV20-1 and TRBJ2-2; tentatively, D is TRBD2 (5 bases). V lost 3 bases and J lost 4, with 12 bases in between. CDR1 is DFQATT and CDR2 is SNEGSKA in the germline V gene (reference sequence). CDR3 length equals 14 residues. CDR3 sequence: CSARGSAGTGELFF. The CDR3 DNA follows: TGCAGTGCTAGGGGTAGCGCGGGCACCGGGGAGCTGTTTTTT.

This clonotype has a handful of counts. V usage is TRBV5-1 and J usage is TRBJ2-3; possible D gene TRBD2, 5 bases. V gave up 3 bases and J gave up 7 bases, with 15 bases separating them. Germline V gene lookup returns CDR1 SGHRS and CDR2 YFSETQ. This CDR3 has 14 residues. CDR3 nucleotide sequence: TGCGCCAGCAGCTCTCAGTTAACTAGGAATACGCAGTATTTT. As protein: CASSSQLTRNTQYF.

This clonotype appeared a few times. The chain links TRBV29-1 to TRBJ2-1, with 8 bases identical to TRBD1. V was pared by 3 bases and J by 9 bases, with 16 bases of the junction left unmatched. The CDR3 covers 16 residues. Germline CDR1 and CDR2: SQVTM and ANQGSEA. CDR3 amino acids: CSVENWGNPGQGEQFF. CDR3 DNA: TGCAGCGTTGAGAATTGGGGTAACCCCGGACAGGGTGAGCAGTTCTTC.

The chain combines TRBV28 with TRBJ1-5, with 9 bases aligning to TRBD1. The CDR3 covers 15 residues. Germline V gives CDR1 MDHEN, CDR2 SYDVKM. V lost 2 bases, J lost 6 bases, and 5 bases stayed unmatched. CDR3 sequence (DNA): TGTGCCAGCAGTTTAGGGGACAGGGTATCTCAGCCCCAGCATTTT. Amino acids: CASSLGDRVSQPQHF.

The chain recombines TRBV7-3 with TRBJ2-1; D is unresolved. Germline CDR1 SGHTA, CDR2 FQGTGA. The CDR3 sequence is 13 residues long. Trimming stripped 2 bases from V and 8 bases from J, with 10 bases between. CDR3 in DNA: TGTGCCAGCAGCTTAGGCCCGGTCTATGAGCAGTTCTTC. Translation gives CASSLGPVYEQFF.

The chain couples TRBV20-1 to TRBJ2-5; D is uncertain. Germline V CDR1 and CDR2: DFQATT, SNEGSKA (reference sequence). The CDR3 totals 15 residues. Trimming took 0 bases from V and 7 from J, leaving 18 bases between them. The CDR3 reads CSAREMGQFLGTQYF. The CDR3 bases are TGCAGTGCTAGAGAGATGGGCCAGTTTCTCGGGACCCAGTACTTC.

This clonotype has ten or more counts. V gene TRBV4-3 combines with J gene TRBJ2-1, with 12 bases matching TRBD2. CDR3 length equals 17 residues. After removal of 0 bases from V and 4 bases from J, the junction contained 4 bases not matched to a gene. CDR1 is LGHNA, CDR2 YSLEER, per germline. The CDR3 region is CASSQDRTSGNYNEQFF. CDR3 nucleotides: TGCGCCAGCAGCCAAGATCGGACTAGCGGGAATTACAATGAGCAGTTCTTC.

In this sample, this clonotype turned up a few times. The chain links TRBV30 to TRBJ2-5; D is undetermined. This CDR3 contains 13 residues. Trimming pared 2 bases from V and 6 bases from J, leaving 13 bases between. Germline-derived CDR1 and CDR2 are GTSNPN and SVGIG (reference sequence). The CDR3 spells CAWSTVVAKTQYF. The CDR3, as DNA: TGTGCCTGGAGTACGGTGGTCGCTAAGACCCAGTACTTC.

The V gene is TRBV29-1, the J gene TRBJ1-4; 7 nucleotides align to TRBD1. CDR1 is SQVTM, CDR2 ANQGSEA, per germline. V gave up 3 bases and J gave up 7 bases; unmatched junction bases: 8. The CDR3 is 14 amino acids. CDR3 DNA sequence: TGCAGCGTTGACGTACAGGGGAGAAGTGAAAAACTGTTTTTT. The encoded protein is CSVDVQGRSEKLFF.

The chain is built from TRBV7-2 and TRBJ2-7; 11 positions match TRBD2. The CDR3 runs to 15 residues. The germline CDR1 and CDR2 sequences are SGHTA and FQGNSA. J gave up 3 bases and V 9 bases, and 10 bases lay outside the gene matches. CDR3 sequence: CASSAGTSGFYEQYF. The CDR3, as DNA: TGTGCCAGTAGCGCTGGGACTAGCGGATTCTACGAGCAGTACTTC. Using reference TRBV7-2 and TRBJ2-7 for the parts outside the CDR3, the full variable domain is GAGVSQSPSNKVTEKGKDVELRCDPISGHTALYWYRQSLGQGLEFLIYFQGNSAPDKSGLPSDRFSAERTGGSVSTLTIQRTQQEDSAVYLCASSAGTSGFYEQYFGPGTRLTVT.

For this clonotype: The missing conserved phenylalanine or tryptophan at the end of this CDR3 makes a read error likely. The chain combines TRBV12-3 or TRBV12-4 with TRBJ1-2, with TRBD1 identical over 9 bases. The CDR3 is 14 amino acids. V trimming: 5 bases; J trimming: 8 bases; junction bases outside the gene matches: 9. CDR3 region: CASSVDRGLGGYTC. CDR3 bases: TGTGCCAGCAGTGTGGACAGGGGTTTAGGGGGCTACACCTGC.

Concerning this clonotype: A read error may account for a junction end that differs from germline. The chain recombines TRBV20-1 with TRBJ1-6, with TRBD1 matching over 10 bases. CDR1 and CDR2 (germline): DFQATT, SNEGSKA (reference sequence). This CDR3 contains 14 residues. The CDR3 region has the DNA TGCAGTGCCAGAGAGGGGACAGGGGTTTCACCCCTCCACTTT. This encodes CSAREGTGVSPLHF.

V gene TRBV10-3 combines with J gene TRBJ2-1; no clear D. Germline-derived CDR1 and CDR2 are ENHRY and SYGVKD. V was pared by 11 bases and J by 6 bases, with 14 bases between. CDR3 size: 12 residues. This CDR3 is CAASVGSNEQFF. The CDR3 region has the DNA TGTGCCGCCTCGGTCGGGTCCAATGAGCAGTTCTTC.